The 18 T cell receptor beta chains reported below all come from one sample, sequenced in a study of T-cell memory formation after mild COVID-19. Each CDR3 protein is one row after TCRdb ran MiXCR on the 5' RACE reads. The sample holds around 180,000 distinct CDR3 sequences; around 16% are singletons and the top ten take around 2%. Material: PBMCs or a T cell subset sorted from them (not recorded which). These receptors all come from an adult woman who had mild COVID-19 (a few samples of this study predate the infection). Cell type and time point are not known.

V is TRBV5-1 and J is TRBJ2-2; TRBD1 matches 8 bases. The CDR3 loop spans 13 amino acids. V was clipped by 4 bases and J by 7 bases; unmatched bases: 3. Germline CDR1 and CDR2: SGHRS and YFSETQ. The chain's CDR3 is CASSPQGDGELFF. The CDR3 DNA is TGCGCCAGCAGCCCACAGGGGGACGGGGAGCTGTTTTTT.

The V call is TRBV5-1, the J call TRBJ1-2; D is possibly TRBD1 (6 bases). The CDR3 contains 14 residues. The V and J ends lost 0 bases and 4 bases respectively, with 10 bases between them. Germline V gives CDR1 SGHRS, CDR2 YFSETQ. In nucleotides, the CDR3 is TGCGCCAGCAGCTTGGGAAGGACAGCCTATGGCTACACCTTC. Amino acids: CASSLGRTAYGYTF.

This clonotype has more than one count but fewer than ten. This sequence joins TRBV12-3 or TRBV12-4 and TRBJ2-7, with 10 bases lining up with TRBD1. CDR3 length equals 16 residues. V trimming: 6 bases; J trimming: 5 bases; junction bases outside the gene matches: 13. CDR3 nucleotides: TGTGCCAGCAGGGGGAACCGGGACAGGGGATTCGACGAGCAGTACTTC. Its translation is CASRGNRDRGFDEQYF.

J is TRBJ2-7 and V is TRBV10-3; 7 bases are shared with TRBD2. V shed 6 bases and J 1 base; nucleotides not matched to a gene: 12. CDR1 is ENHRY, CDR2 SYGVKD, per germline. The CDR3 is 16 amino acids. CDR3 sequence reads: CAIRAGGAGPSYEQYF. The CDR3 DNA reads TGTGCCATCAGAGCCGGAGGAGCGGGGCCATCCTACGAGCAGTACTTC.

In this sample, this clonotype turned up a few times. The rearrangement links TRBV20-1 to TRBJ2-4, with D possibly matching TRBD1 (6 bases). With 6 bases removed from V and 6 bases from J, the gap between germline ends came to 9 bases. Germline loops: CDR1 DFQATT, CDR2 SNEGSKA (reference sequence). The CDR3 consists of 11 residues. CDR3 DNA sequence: TGCAGTGCCACGGACAGAAACATTCAGTACTTC. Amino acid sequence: CSATDRNIQYF.

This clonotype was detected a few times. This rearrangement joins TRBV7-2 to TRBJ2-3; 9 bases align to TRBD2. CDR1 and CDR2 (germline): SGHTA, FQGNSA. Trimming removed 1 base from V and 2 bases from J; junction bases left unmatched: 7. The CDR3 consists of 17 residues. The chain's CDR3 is CASSLVGTSRTTDTQYF. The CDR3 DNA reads TGTGCCAGCAGCTTAGTCGGGACTAGCAGAACCACAGATACGCAGTATTTT.

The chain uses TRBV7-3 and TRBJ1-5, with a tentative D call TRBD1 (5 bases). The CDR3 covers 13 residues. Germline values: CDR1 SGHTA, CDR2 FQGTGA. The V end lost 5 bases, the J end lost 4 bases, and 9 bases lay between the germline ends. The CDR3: CASSPGGNQPQHF. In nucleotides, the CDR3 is TGTGCCAGCAGCCCCGGGGGGAATCAGCCCCAGCATTTT.

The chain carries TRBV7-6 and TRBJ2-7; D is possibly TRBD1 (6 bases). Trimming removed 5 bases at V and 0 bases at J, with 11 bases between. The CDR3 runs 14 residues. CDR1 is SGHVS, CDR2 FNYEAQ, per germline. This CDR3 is CASSLGHNSYEQYF. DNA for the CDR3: TGTGCCAGCAGCCTGGGACATAACTCCTACGAGCAGTACTTC. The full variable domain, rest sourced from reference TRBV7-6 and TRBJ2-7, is GAGVSQSPRYKVTKRGQDVALRCDPISGHVSLYWYRQALGQGPEFLTYFNYEAQQDKSGLPNDRFSAERPEGSISTLTIQRTEQRDSAMYRCASSLGHNSYEQYFGPGTRLTVT.

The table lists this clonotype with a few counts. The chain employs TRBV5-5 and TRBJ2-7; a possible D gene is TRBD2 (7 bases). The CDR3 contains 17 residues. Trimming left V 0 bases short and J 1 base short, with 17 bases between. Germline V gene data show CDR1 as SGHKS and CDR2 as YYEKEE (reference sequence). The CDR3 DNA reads TGTGCCAGCAGCTTGGCCCGGGGGGCGGGACGATCCTACGAGCAGTACTTC. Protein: CASSLARGAGRSYEQYF.

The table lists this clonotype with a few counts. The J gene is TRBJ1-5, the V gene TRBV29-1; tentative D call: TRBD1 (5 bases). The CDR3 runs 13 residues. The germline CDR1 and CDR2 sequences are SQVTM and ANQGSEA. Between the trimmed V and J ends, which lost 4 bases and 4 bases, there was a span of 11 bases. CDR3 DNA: TGCAGCGTTGCCATGGGGGTAAATCAGCCCCAGCATTTT. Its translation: CSVAMGVNQPQHF.

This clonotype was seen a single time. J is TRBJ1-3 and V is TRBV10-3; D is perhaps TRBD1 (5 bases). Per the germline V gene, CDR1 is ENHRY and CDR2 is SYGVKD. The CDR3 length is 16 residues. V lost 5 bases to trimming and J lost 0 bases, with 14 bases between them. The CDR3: CAISPGTHSSGNTIYF. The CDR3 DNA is TGTGCCATCAGTCCCGGGACCCACAGCTCTGGAAACACCATATATTTT.

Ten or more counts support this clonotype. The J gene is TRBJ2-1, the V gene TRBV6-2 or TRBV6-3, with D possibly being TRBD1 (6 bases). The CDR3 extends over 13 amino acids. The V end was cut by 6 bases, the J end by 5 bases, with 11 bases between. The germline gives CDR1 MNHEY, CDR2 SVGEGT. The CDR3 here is CASRDSADNEQFF. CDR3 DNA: TGTGCCAGCAGGGACAGTGCTGACAATGAGCAGTTCTTC.

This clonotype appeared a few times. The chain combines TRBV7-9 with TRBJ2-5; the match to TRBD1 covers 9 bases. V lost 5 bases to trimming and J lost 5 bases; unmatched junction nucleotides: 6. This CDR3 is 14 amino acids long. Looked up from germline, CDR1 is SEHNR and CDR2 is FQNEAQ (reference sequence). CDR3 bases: TGTGCCAGCAGCATCGGACAGGGGATGGAGACCCAGTACTTC. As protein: CASSIGQGMETQYF.

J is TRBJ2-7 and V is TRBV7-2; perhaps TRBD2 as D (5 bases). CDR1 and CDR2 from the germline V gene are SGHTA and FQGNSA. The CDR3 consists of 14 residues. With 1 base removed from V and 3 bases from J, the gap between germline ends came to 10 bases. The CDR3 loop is CASSLGPGDYEQYF. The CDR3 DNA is TGTGCCAGCAGCTTAGGTCCCGGGGACTACGAGCAGTACTTC.

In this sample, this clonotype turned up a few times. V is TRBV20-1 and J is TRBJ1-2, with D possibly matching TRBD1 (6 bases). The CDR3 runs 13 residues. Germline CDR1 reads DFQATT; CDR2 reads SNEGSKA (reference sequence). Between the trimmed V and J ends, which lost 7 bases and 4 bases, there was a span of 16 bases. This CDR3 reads CSVNRDTGYGYTF. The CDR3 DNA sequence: TGCAGTGTTAACCGGGACACCGGCTATGGCTACACCTTC.

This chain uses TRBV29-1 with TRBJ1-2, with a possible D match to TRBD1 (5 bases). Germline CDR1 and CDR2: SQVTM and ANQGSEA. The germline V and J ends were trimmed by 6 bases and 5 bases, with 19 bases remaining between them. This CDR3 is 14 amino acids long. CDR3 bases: TGCAGCGTCATGACCGGGGGTGGAGGATATGGCTACACCTTC. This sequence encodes CSVMTGGGGYGYTF.

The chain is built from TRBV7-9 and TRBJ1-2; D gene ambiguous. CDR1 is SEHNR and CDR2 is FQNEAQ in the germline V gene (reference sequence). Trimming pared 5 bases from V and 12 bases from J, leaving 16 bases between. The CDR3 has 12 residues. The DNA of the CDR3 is TGTGCCAGCAGCCAGCACAACGGCAATCACACCTTC. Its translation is CASSQHNGNHTF.

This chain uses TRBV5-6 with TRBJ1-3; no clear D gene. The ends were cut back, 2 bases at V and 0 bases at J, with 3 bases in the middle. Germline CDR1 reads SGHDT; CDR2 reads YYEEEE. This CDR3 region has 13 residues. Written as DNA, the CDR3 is TGTGCCAGCAGCTTCAGCTCTGGAAACACCATATATTTT. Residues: CASSFSSGNTIYF. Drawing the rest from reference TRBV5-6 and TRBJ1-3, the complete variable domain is DAGVTQSPTHLIKTRGQQVTLRCSPKSGHDTVSWYQQALGQGPQFIFQYYEEEERQRGNFPDRFSGHQFPNYSSELNVNALLLGDSALYLCASSFSSGNTIYFGEGSWLTVV.